The 13 T cell receptor beta chains presented below share a single source sample, sequenced in a study of T-cell reconstitution after alpha-beta-depleted transplantation in children. Unique molecular identifiers featured in how the TCRbeta library was prepared. TCRdb ran MiXCR on the PCR reads and lists one entry per CDR3 protein. The sample yields a few hundred thousand distinct CDR3 sequences, more than 20% seen once. Sequences were derived from PBMCs, sampled before TCRalphabeta/CD19-depleted stem cell transplant. Receptors were obtained from a boy in the first two years of life with Wiskott-Aldrich syndrome, due to receive a stem cell transplant.

This clonotype occurred once. The chain employs TRBV19 and TRBJ2-2; no firm D call. The CDR3 sequence is 14 residues long. The V end lost 7 bases, the J end lost 4 bases, and 13 bases lay between the germline ends. Germline V CDR1 and CDR2: LNHDA, SQIVND (reference sequence). This CDR3 reads CASTARSPTGELFF. CDR3 sequence (DNA): TGTGCCAGTACCGCTAGGTCGCCCACCGGGGAGCTGTTTTTT.

The V and J genes are TRBV2 and TRBJ2-7; D gene uncertain. The CDR3 extends over 12 amino acids. Trimming stripped 5 bases from V and 2 bases from J, with 7 bases between. The germline gives CDR1 SNHLY, CDR2 FYNNEI. This CDR3 is CASSSPAYEQYF. The DNA of the CDR3 is TGTGCCAGCAGTTCCCCTGCCTACGAGCAGTACTTC.

This clonotype was observed a few times. This chain joins TRBV6-4 and TRBJ2-7; D is unclear. The CDR3 runs to 18 residues. CDR1 is MRHNA, CDR2 SNTAGT, per germline. V dropped 4 bases and J dropped 4 bases, with 26 bases sitting between them. The CDR3 nucleotides read TGTGCCAGCAGTGCCTCGTTTTGGCAGCCCTCACTCTCTTACGAGCAGTACTTC. Its translation: CASSASFWQPSLSYEQYF.

The chain couples TRBV5-1 to TRBJ2-1, with 13 bases lining up with TRBD2. CDR1 and CDR2 from the germline V gene are SGHRS and YFSETQ. This CDR3 spans 15 amino acids. J gave up 7 bases and V 6 bases, and 7 bases lay outside the gene matches. CDR3 amino acids: CASTLTSGRPNEQFF. The CDR3, as DNA: TGCGCCAGCACCCTGACTAGCGGGAGGCCTAATGAGCAGTTCTTC.

The J gene is TRBJ1-1, the V gene TRBV29-1, with TRBD1 matching over 8 bases. The CDR3 length is 10 residues. Trimming took 3 bases from V and 14 from J; bases not matched to a gene: 5. The germline V gene encodes CDR1 SQVTM and CDR2 ANQGSEA. CDR3 region: CSVDSRGLFF. The CDR3 nucleotides read TGCAGCGTTGACAGCAGGGGGCTGTTCTTT.

A few counts support this clonotype. The CDR3 protein is CASPGTAGVTGELFF. As DNA, the CDR3 is TGTGCCAGCCCCGGAACAGCGGGAGTCACCGGGGAGCTGTTTTTT. The chain has TRBV2 and TRBJ2-2; 8 positions agree with TRBD2. This CDR3 has 15 residues. The germline V gene encodes CDR1 SNHLY and CDR2 FYNNEI. V was clipped by 8 bases and J by 4 bases; unmatched bases: 9.

This clonotype was counted a few times. This sequence joins TRBV5-1 and TRBJ2-5; D gene ambiguous. Looked up from germline, CDR1 is SGHRS and CDR2 is YFSETQ. This CDR3 spans 16 amino acids. V shed 0 bases and J shed 4 bases, with 16 bases lying between them. The CDR3 region is CASSLVGRIAIETQYF. The CDR3 DNA reads TGCGCCAGCAGCTTGGTTGGTCGGATTGCTATAGAGACCCAGTACTTC.

This clonotype occurred many times. The junction departs from germline at one end; a sequencing error may be responsible. The chain has TRBV6-5 and TRBJ2-1; 7 positions agree with TRBD2. Germline CDR1 is MNHEY and CDR2 is SVGAGI. The CDR3 has 15 amino acids. The DNA for the CDR3 is TGCGCCAGCAGCTTTAGCGGGCTATCCTACAATGAGCAGTTCTTC. This translates into CASSFSGLSYNEQFF.

The rearrangement joins TRBV12-3 or TRBV12-4 to TRBJ2-7; tentative D call: TRBD2 (7 bases). The CDR3 contains 14 residues. V was pared by 9 bases and J by 6 bases, with 21 bases between. CDR3 coding DNA: TGTGCCAGTCTCTTGGGGGGGGCAGGTCGCGAGCAGTACTTC. Translation gives CASLLGGAGREQYF.

This clonotype was picked up a small number of times. CDR3 protein: CASSELGTGELFF. The CDR3 nucleotides read TGCGCCAGCAGTGAGTTGGGCACCGGGGAGCTGTTTTTT. The rearrangement joins TRBV10-2 to TRBJ2-2, with D unresolved. Germline assignment: CDR1 WSHSY and CDR2 SAAADI. Trimming left V 1 base short and J 4 bases short, with 4 bases between. The length of the CDR3 is 13 residues.

Only a few counts were recorded for this clonotype. V and J are TRBV27 and TRBJ1-6; TRBD1 matches 9 bases. The germline V gene has CDR1 MNHEY and CDR2 SMNVEV (reference sequence). This CDR3 contains 15 residues. Unmatched junction bases numbered 5, after V lost 3 bases and J lost 8 bases. The CDR3 spells CASSLDRGTDSPLHF. The CDR3 DNA reads as TGTGCCAGCAGTTTGGACAGGGGTACGGATTCACCCCTCCACTTT.

The table lists this clonotype with a count of one. The chain combines TRBV12-3 or TRBV12-4 with TRBJ2-2; 13 bases are shared with TRBD2. V trimming: 5 bases; J trimming: 0 bases; junction bases outside the gene matches: 6. This CDR3 has 18 residues. The CDR3 DNA follows: TGTGCCAGCAGTCCAAGACTAGCGGGAGGCGCGAACACCGGGGAGCTGTTTTTT. This sequence encodes CASSPRLAGGANTGELFF.

There are a few counts of this clonotype. The chain couples TRBV3-1 to TRBJ2-1, with TRBD2 identical over 8 bases. CDR1 is LGHDT, CDR2 YNNKEL, per germline (reference sequence). Trimming cost V 3 bases and J 7 bases; bases outside gene matches: 11. The CDR3 runs to 16 residues. DNA for the CDR3: TGTGCCAGCAGCCAGGTGGTTAGGCGGGAGGCAAATGAGCAGTTCTTC. This translates into CASSQVVRREANEQFF.